The following is a TCR beta chain sequence with its context. Antigen unknown. Only in-frame clones appear in the TCRdb table, and some are missing; sequencing was by immunoSEQ multiplex PCR. The sample lists 130,000 to 150,000 clones, approximately 90% occurring once. This sample was taken from a study of T cell responses to AZD1222 COVID-19 vaccine. General study points: Clonal diversity may have been underestimated in mostly white British donors.

The V and J ends lost 7 bases and 8 bases respectively, with 12 bases between them. From germline, CDR1 is MDHEN and CDR2 SYDVKM. This CDR3 has 12 amino acids. The starting material was peripheral blood, obtained on day 0 of AZD1222 vaccination. The rearrangement uses TRBV28 and TRBJ2-1; D is uncertain. The sequence came from an adult in good health. CDR3 DNA: TGTGCCAGCACCTCGGTTTTACATGAGCAGTTCTTC. It codes for CASTSVLHEQFF.